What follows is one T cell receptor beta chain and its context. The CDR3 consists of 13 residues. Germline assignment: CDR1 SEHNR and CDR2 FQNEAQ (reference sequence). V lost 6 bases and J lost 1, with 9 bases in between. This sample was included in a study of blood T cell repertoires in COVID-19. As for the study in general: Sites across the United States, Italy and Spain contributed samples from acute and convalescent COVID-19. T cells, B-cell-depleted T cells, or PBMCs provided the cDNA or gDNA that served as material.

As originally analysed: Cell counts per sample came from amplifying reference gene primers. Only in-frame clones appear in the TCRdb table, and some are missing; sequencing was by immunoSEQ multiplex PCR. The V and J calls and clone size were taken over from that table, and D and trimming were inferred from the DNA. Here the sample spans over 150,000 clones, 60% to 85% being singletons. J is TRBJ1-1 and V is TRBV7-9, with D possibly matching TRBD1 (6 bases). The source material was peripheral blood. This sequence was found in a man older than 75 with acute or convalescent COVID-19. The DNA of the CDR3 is TGTGCCAGCAGTCGACAGGAGAACACTGAAGCTTTCTTT. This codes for CASSRQENTEAFF.